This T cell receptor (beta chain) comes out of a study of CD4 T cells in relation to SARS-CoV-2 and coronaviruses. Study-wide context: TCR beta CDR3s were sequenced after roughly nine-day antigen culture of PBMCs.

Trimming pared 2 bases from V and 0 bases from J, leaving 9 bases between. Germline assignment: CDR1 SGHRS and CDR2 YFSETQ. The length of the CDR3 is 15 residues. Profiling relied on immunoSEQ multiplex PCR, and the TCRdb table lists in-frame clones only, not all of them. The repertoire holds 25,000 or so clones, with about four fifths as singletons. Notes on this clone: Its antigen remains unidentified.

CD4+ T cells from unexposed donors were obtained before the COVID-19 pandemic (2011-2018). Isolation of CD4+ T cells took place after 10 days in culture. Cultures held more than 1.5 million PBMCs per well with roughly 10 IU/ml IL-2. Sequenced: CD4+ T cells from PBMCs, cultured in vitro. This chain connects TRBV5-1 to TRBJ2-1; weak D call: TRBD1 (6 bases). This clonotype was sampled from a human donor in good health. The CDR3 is CASSLGGVSYNEQFF. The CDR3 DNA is TGCGCCAGCAGCTTAGGGGGAGTCTCCTACAATGAGCAGTTCTTC.